These T cell receptor beta chains were read from a single sample in a study of STAT3 mutations in large granular lymphocyte leukemia. Profiling relied on immunoSEQ multiplex PCR, and the TCRdb table lists in-frame clones only, not all of them. This table holds around 33,000 clones, approximately 80% found once. The source material was peripheral blood mononuclear cells. The receptor source for this set is a woman aged 45-65 years with T-cell large granular lymphocyte leukemia. Some clones in this sample may be carry-over from other donors' samples. Each CDR3 is given with its conserved first and last residue. A D gene is named only where the DNA matches it firmly. Clone size is stated in some rows and not others, as once, few, many or a class when expanded.

cdr3_aa,cdr3_nt,d_call,clone_size,v_call,j_call
CASSLGGKPYEQYF,TGTGCCAGCAGTTTAGGGGGAAAACCCTACGAGCAGTACTTC,.,.,TRBV28,TRBJ2-7
CAISGITGNTEAFF,TGTGCCATCAGTGGGATCACAGGGAACACTGAAGCTTTCTTT,.,.,TRBV10-3,TRBJ1-1
CASSIDRSYYTEAFF,TGTGCCAGTAGTATTGACAGGAGTTACTACACTGAAGCTTTCTTT,.,.,TRBV19,TRBJ1-1
CASSPEVIYGYTF,TGTGCCAGCAGCCCGGAGGTGATCTATGGCTACACCTTC,.,.,TRBV7-2,TRBJ1-2
CASSYGVGTNYGYTF,TGTGCCAGCAGTTACGGTGTCGGAACTAACTATGGCTACACCTTC,.,.,TRBV6-5,TRBJ1-2
CASSQQGAGELFF,TGTGCCAGCTCACAACAGGGGGCCGGGGAGCTGTTTTTT,TRBD1,.,TRBV18,TRBJ2-2
CASSPAGSGYTF,TGTGCCAGCTCCCCGGCAGGTTCGGGCTACACCTTC,.,.,TRBV6-5,TRBJ1-2
CASSGRLAGAGELFF,TGCGCCAGCAGCGGACGACTAGCGGGAGCCGGGGAGCTGTTTTTT,TRBD2,once,TRBV5-1,TRBJ2-2
CASSQEGQGTSLANEQFF,TGCGCCAGCAGCCAAGAGGGACAGGGCACTTCCCTGGCAAATGAGCAGTTCTTC,TRBD1,.,TRBV4-1,TRBJ2-1
CASSNRVLSYGYTF,TGTGCCAGCAGCAACCGGGTCTTGAGCTATGGCTACACCTTC,.,.,TRBV2,TRBJ1-2
CASSYTESGPYEQYF,TGTGCCAGCAGTTACACAGAGAGCGGCCCCTACGAGCAGTACTTC,.,.,TRBV6-5,TRBJ2-7
CASSIGRGASNQPQHF,TGTGCCAGTAGTATAGGAAGGGGGGCTAGCAATCAGCCCCAGCATTTT,.,.,TRBV19,TRBJ1-5
CASSTRTGSGDIQYF,TGTGCCAGTAGTACCCGGACAGGGAGTGGTGACATTCAGTACTTC,TRBD1,.,TRBV19,TRBJ2-4
CASSQDTFSGTFNEQFF,TGCGCCAGCAGCCAAGATACTTTTAGCGGGACTTTCAATGAGCAGTTCTTC,TRBD2,.,TRBV4-1,TRBJ2-1
CASSLDPGASGYTF,TGTGCCAGCAGCTTAGATCCGGGGGCGAGTGGCTACACCTTC,.,.,TRBV7-2,TRBJ1-2
CASSPQGTSGSYTGELFF,TGTGCCAGCTCACCACAGGGGACTAGCGGGAGTTACACCGGGGAGCTGTTTTTT,TRBD2,.,TRBV18,TRBJ2-2
CASSSGPSEAYEQYF,TGCGCCAGCAGCTCGGGACCCTCGGAAGCCTACGAGCAGTACTTC,.,.,TRBV4-1,TRBJ2-7
CASSPPRGTKSDEQYF,TGTGCCAGCTCACCACCAAGAGGGACCAAATCGGACGAGCAGTACTTC,.,.,TRBV18,TRBJ2-7
CASSYEGGLPSSQYF,TGTGCCAGCAGTTACGAGGGAGGGCTCCCCTCTTCGCAGTATTTT,TRBD2,.,TRBV6-5,TRBJ2-3
CAWSLTVYTEAFF,TGTGCCTGGAGTTTAACAGTCTACACTGAAGCTTTCTTT,.,.,TRBV30,TRBJ1-1
CASSFLARGGNQPQHF,TGTGCCAGCAGTTTTTTGGCCCGAGGGGGCAATCAGCCCCAGCATTTT,.,.,TRBV28,TRBJ1-5
CASSPRPQDTEAFF,TGTGCCAGCTCACCCCGCCCACAGGACACTGAAGCTTTCTTT,.,.,TRBV18,TRBJ1-1
CASSLGRSEQFF,TGTGCCAGCAGCTTAGGAAGAAGCGAGCAGTTCTTC,.,.,TRBV7-9,TRBJ2-1
CASSAPNYGYTF,TGTGCCAGCAGTGCGCCTAACTATGGCTACACCTTC,.,.,TRBV25-1,TRBJ1-2
CASGDRVNQPQHF,TGCGCCAGCGGGGACAGGGTAAATCAGCCCCAGCATTTT,TRBD1,.,TRBV10-2,TRBJ1-5
CASSLTSSTDTQYF,TGTGCCAGCAGCTTGACCTCTAGCACAGATACGCAGTATTTT,.,once,TRBV7-9,TRBJ2-3
CASSPTRTQKGEQYF,TGTGCCAGCTCACCAACCAGGACGCAAAAGGGCGAGCAGTACTTC,.,once,TRBV18,TRBJ2-7
CASSLPPNEQFF,TGTGCCAGCAGCTTACCCCCCAATGAGCAGTTCTTC,.,.,TRBV7-2,TRBJ2-1
CASSQIPGDGQFF,TGTGCCAGCAGCCAAATCCCAGGGGACGGTCAGTTCTTC,.,.,TRBV5-5,TRBJ2-1
CASSSQGSNYGYTF,TGTGCCAGCAGCTCTCAGGGATCTAACTATGGCTACACCTTC,.,few,TRBV7-9,TRBJ1-2
CASSLQADNTGELFF,TGCGCCAGCAGCTTGCAAGCTGATAACACCGGGGAGCTGTTTTTT,.,.,TRBV5-1,TRBJ2-2
CASSPDVRLNLLHNEQFF,TGTGCCAGCTCACCAGACGTGCGGCTAAACCTGCTCCACAATGAGCAGTTCTTC,.,.,TRBV18,TRBJ2-1
CASSLPNGRNSYEQYF,TGTGCCAGCAGCCTGCCCAACGGCAGGAACTCCTACGAGCAGTACTTC,.,.,TRBV7-9,TRBJ2-7
CASSQERTGIYEQYF,TGCGCCAGCAGCCAAGAGAGGACAGGGATCTACGAGCAGTACTTC,TRBD1,few,TRBV4-1,TRBJ2-7
CASSFLNQPQHF,TGTGCCAGCAGTTTCCTGAATCAGCCCCAGCATTTT,.,.,TRBV27,TRBJ1-5
CSVEGNEQYF,TGCAGCGTCGAGGGGAACGAGCAGTACTTC,.,.,TRBV29-1,TRBJ2-7
CASSVKPPTQPQHF,TGTGCCAGCAGCGTAAAGCCCCCGACTCAGCCCCAGCATTTT,.,medium-sized,TRBV28,TRBJ1-5
CASSVTGGGQPQHF,TGTGCCAGTAGTGTGACAGGGGGCGGCCAGCCCCAGCATTTT,TRBD1,.,TRBV19,TRBJ1-5
CASSSRGITSYEQYF,TGTGCCAGCAGTAGTCGGGGGATCACCTCCTACGAGCAGTACTTC,.,.,TRBV27,TRBJ2-7
CSVRAGEQFF,TGCAGCGTCAGGGCCGGTGAGCAGTTCTTC,.,.,TRBV29-1,TRBJ2-1
CASSLNARYTGELFF,TGTGCCAGCAGCTTAAATGCCCGATACACCGGGGAGCTGTTTTTT,.,.,TRBV7-2,TRBJ2-2
CASSDRTTDTQYF,TGCGCCAGCAGCGATCGGACAACAGATACGCAGTATTTT,.,.,TRBV5-1,TRBJ2-3
CASSSGQGNDEQYF,TGTGCCAGCAGCTCCGGACAGGGGAACGACGAGCAGTACTTC,TRBD1,.,TRBV5-4,TRBJ2-7
CASSPRGHEQYF,TGTGCCAGCTCACCACGGGGCCACGAGCAGTACTTC,.,once,TRBV18,TRBJ2-7
CASSLTGGYEQYF,TGTGCCAGCTCGTTGACAGGGGGGTACGAGCAGTACTTC,TRBD1,few,TRBV27,TRBJ2-7
CASSYSGVEQFF,TGTGCCAGCAGTTACTCAGGGGTTGAGCAGTTCTTC,.,.,TRBV6-5,TRBJ2-1
CASSQGPISTDTQYF,TGTGCCAGCAGCCAGGGACCGATAAGCACAGATACGCAGTATTTT,.,once,TRBV5-4,TRBJ2-3
CASTRGFTYEQYF,TGTGCCAGCACCCGGGGCTTTACCTACGAGCAGTACTTC,.,.,TRBV6-1,TRBJ2-7